The rows below give T cell receptor beta chains drawn from one sample of a study of response to subunit inactivated influenza vaccine. Via MiXCR, TCRdb re-called the RT-PCR reads, giving one row per CDR3 protein. This sample has about 160,000 distinct CDR3 sequences, with about 11% found just once. The source was non-naive T cells sorted from PBMCs, collected about 6 weeks after vaccination. These receptors were taken from a man between 45 and 60 years old who received an inactivated influenza vaccine. Each CDR3 is given with its conserved first and last residue. Fields, in order: V gene, D gene, J gene, clone size, CDR3 DNA, CDR3 protein. A D gene is named only where the DNA matches it firmly. The size of a clone is reported for some rows only, either as once, few or many, or as a class for expanded clones.

>TRBV29-1|TRBD1|TRBJ1-5|many
TGCAGCGTCGGTGGACAGGGAGGTCAGCCCCAGCATTTT
CSVGGQGGQPQHF
>TRBV20-1|TRBD2|TRBJ2-5|few
TGCAGTGCTACCGGGACTAGCGGAGCTCGGGGGCAAGAGACCCAGTACTTC
CSATGTSGARGQETQYF
>TRBV9|.|TRBJ2-1|few
TGTGCCAGCAGCGTCTCGGGCCTGGGCGGTGAGCAGTTCTTC
CASSVSGLGGEQFF
>TRBV7-9|TRBD2|TRBJ2-7|many
TGTGCCAGCAGCTTGGGGACTAGCGGGAGGCACGAGCAGTACTTC
CASSLGTSGRHEQYF
>TRBV29-1|.|TRBJ2-7|many
TGCAGCGTCCTGAAGGACAGAACCTCCTACGAGCAGTACTTC
CSVLKDRTSYEQYF
>TRBV24-1|.|TRBJ2-1|.
TGTGCCACCAGTGATCTCGCTTCGGGTTGGCAGGGGAGTGTCAATGAGCAGTTCTTC
CATSDLASGWQGSVNEQFF
>TRBV29-1|.|TRBJ2-1|many
TGCAGCGTTGTGTTGTGGGGCAATGAGCAGTTCTTC
CSVVLWGNEQFF
>TRBV4-1|.|TRBJ1-2|many
TGCGCCAGCAGCCAAGGCCCCAACGCCCGACTTTATGGCTACACCTTC
CASSQGPNARLYGYTF
>TRBV5-5|.|TRBJ2-5|few
TGTGCCAGCAGCTTGGAGCTCAGCCAAGAGACCCAGTACTTC
CASSLELSQETQYF
>TRBV5-1|TRBD2|TRBJ2-7|many
TGCGCCAGCAGCGGAGCGGGAGAGTCCTACGAGCAGTACTTC
CASSGAGESYEQYF
>TRBV7-3|TRBD1|TRBJ2-1|.
TGTGCCAGCAGCTCGGGACAGGGGACCTACATTGAGCAGTTCTTC
CASSSGQGTYIEQFF
>TRBV7-9|.|TRBJ2-1|many
TGTGCCAGCAGCTTTGAACGGAGCTCCTACAATGAGCAGTTCTTC
CASSFERSSYNEQFF
>TRBV7-3|TRBD1|TRBJ2-3|many
TGTGCCAGCAGCTTAGGGACAGTCTCAGATACGCAGTATTTT
CASSLGTVSDTQYF
>TRBV20-1|.|TRBJ2-5|few
TGCAGTGCTAGCCTGGGGTTGGAGACCCAGTACTTC
CSASLGLETQYF
>TRBV28|.|TRBJ1-3|.
TGTGCCAGCAGTTTTTTGTTCATGGGGGGCTCTGGAAACACCATATATTTT
CASSFLFMGGSGNTIYF
>TRBV28|TRBD2|TRBJ2-7|few
TGTGCCAGCATTCCTAGCGGGAGTGGATACGAGCAGTACTTC
CASIPSGSGYEQYF
>TRBV28|.|TRBJ2-2|.
TGTGCCAGCAGTTTCCCAGGGATCGTGAACACCGGGGAGCTGTTTTTT
CASSFPGIVNTGELFF
>TRBV7-2|.|TRBJ2-4|.
TGTGCCAGCAGCCTGGGACACGACATTCAGTACTTC
CASSLGHDIQYF
>TRBV4-3|TRBD2|TRBJ2-3|.
TGCGCCAGCAGCCAACTAGCGGGAGAGGGGTCAGATACGCAGTATTTT
CASSQLAGEGSDTQYF
>TRBV28|TRBD1|TRBJ1-5|.
TGTGCCAGCAGTAGTCACAGGGGAAGCAATCAGCCCCAGCATTTT
CASSSHRGSNQPQHF
>TRBV3-1|.|TRBJ2-2|.
TGTGCCACCTGCCAGCTGACTCTGAACACCGGGGAGCTGTTTTTT
CATCQLTLNTGELFF
>TRBV7-8|TRBD2|TRBJ2-7|.
TGTGCCAGCAGCCCGAGTGGGCGGGGGACCTACGAGCAGTACTTC
CASSPSGRGTYEQYF
>TRBV24-1|TRBD1|TRBJ2-5|many
TGTGCCACCAGTGAGATCAGGACAGGGAGCCAAGAGACCCAGTACTTC
CATSEIRTGSQETQYF
>TRBV7-2|.|TRBJ2-1|many
TGTGCCAGCAGCTTTACGGACTACAATGAGCAGTTCTTC
CASSFTDYNEQFF
>TRBV20-1|TRBD1|TRBJ2-6|few
TGCAGTGCTAGAGTGGGACAGGGGCAAGGAGGGGCCAACGTCCTGACTTTC
CSARVGQGQGGANVLTF
>TRBV27|.|TRBJ2-2|few
TGTGCCAGCAGTTTTGAGGTGAACACCGGGGAGCTGTTTTTT
CASSFEVNTGELFF
>TRBV24-1|.|TRBJ1-1|.
TGTGCCACCAGTGATTTGGGACCGCAGAACACTGAAGCTTTCTTT
CATSDLGPQNTEAFF
>TRBV6-2/TRBV6-3|.|TRBJ1-5|many
TGTGCCAGCAGTTACCGGGACCGTACCTATAGCAATCAGCCCCAGCATTTT
CASSYRDRTYSNQPQHF
>TRBV5-1|.|TRBJ1-1|many
TGCGCCAGCAGCTTGGTCGTAGCCGGGAACACTGAAGCTTTCTTT
CASSLVVAGNTEAFF
>TRBV19|TRBD1|TRBJ1-5|.
TGTGCCAGTAAGACCGGGACAGCCAACAATCAGCCCCAGCATTTT
CASKTGTANNQPQHF
>TRBV15|.|TRBJ2-3|few
TGTGCCACCAGCCTGGTGGCTATTGATACGCAGTATTTT
CATSLVAIDTQYF
>TRBV2|TRBD2|TRBJ2-7|many
TGTGCCAGCAGGAGACGACTAGCGGAATACGAGCAGTACTTC
CASRRRLAEYEQYF
>TRBV12-3/TRBV12-4|TRBD2|TRBJ2-2|many
TGTGCCAGCAGTTTTGGCGGACTAGCGGGAATCACCGGGGAGCTGTTTTTT
CASSFGGLAGITGELFF
>TRBV7-7|TRBD2|TRBJ2-1|few
TGTGCTAGCAGCTCCGTCCGGGGGGATGAGCAGTTCTTC
CASSSVRGDEQFF
>TRBV5-8|.|TRBJ2-2|.
TGTGCCAGCAGCTTGATGGGGACTCACACCGGGGAGCTGTTTTTT
CASSLMGTHTGELFF
>TRBV28|.|TRBJ1-4|many
TGTGCCAGCAGTTTGCCTAATGAAAAACTGTTTTTT
CASSLPNEKLFF
>TRBV2|.|TRBJ2-5|many
TGTGCCAGCAGTGAACCTTTTAGGGGCGTCGAGACCCAGTACTTC
CASSEPFRGVETQYF
>TRBV7-2|TRBD2|TRBJ2-1|many
TGTGCCAGCAGCTTAGATGGACTAGCGGTAAATGAGCAGTTCTTC
CASSLDGLAVNEQFF
>TRBV5-1|.|TRBJ2-1|many
TGCGCCAGCAGCTTGTCGGCAGGGAGCTCCTACAATGAGCAGTTCTTC
CASSLSAGSSYNEQFF
>TRBV9|TRBD1|TRBJ2-2|few
TGTGCCAGCAGCGCGACAGGGGGGGCCGGGGAGCTGTTTTTT
CASSATGGAGELFF
>TRBV7-9|.|TRBJ2-3|.
TGTGCCAGCAGCTTAGCGGGGTGGCCAGATACGCAGTATTTT
CASSLAGWPDTQYF
>TRBV27|.|TRBJ2-7|.
TGTGCCAGCAGTTTATCGTACAGTGATCGCTACGAGCAGTACTTC
CASSLSYSDRYEQYF
>TRBV6-1|.|TRBJ2-4|many
TGTGCCAGCAGTGTCGGGGGCGGTGGGGACATTCAGTACTTC
CASSVGGGGDIQYF
>TRBV24-1|TRBD1|TRBJ2-5|few
TGTGCCACCAGTGATCCGGCTGGGACAGGCCAAGAGACCCAGTACTTC
CATSDPAGTGQETQYF
>TRBV25-1|.|TRBJ2-5|.
TGTGCCGGGGGGACAGATGAAGAGACCCAGTACTTC
CAGGTDEETQYF
>TRBV27|TRBD2|TRBJ2-1|many
TGTGCCAGCAGTTTACTAGCGGGGACTTACAATGAGCAGTTCTTC
CASSLLAGTYNEQFF
>TRBV15|TRBD1|TRBJ2-7|many
TGTGCCACCAGCAGCCCTACAGGGGTCGACGAGCAGTACTTC
CATSSPTGVDEQYF
>TRBV9|TRBD2|TRBJ2-1|.
TGTGCCAGCAGCGTAGGGGGGGGTACCCACAATGAGCAGTTCTTC
CASSVGGGTHNEQFF
>TRBV6-2/TRBV6-3|TRBD2|TRBJ2-5|.
TGTGCCAGCAGTCGGCTAGCGGGAGGTCGAGAGACCCAGTACTTC
CASSRLAGGRETQYF
>TRBV7-2|.|TRBJ2-5|.
TGTGCCAGCAGCACGGAGGGGACACGGGAGACCCAGTACTTC
CASSTEGTRETQYF
>TRBV6-2/TRBV6-3|.|TRBJ2-7|many
TGTGCCAGCAGTTACTCGATCGCGGGGATGACCTACGAGCAGTACTTC
CASSYSIAGMTYEQYF
>TRBV14|.|TRBJ2-1|.
TGTGCCAGCAGCCATGGACTTAACAATGAGCAGTTCTTC
CASSHGLNNEQFF
>TRBV7-2|.|TRBJ2-1|.
TGTGCCAGCAGCTCCCCATTGGACAATGAGCAGTTCTTC
CASSSPLDNEQFF
>TRBV20-1|.|TRBJ2-5|few
TGCAGTGCTAGAGATCGGGCCCAAGAGACCCAGTACTTC
CSARDRAQETQYF
>TRBV5-6|TRBD2|TRBJ2-1|many
TGTGCCAGCAGCTTGGGCGGGACTAGGGAGCAGTTCTTC
CASSLGGTREQFF
>TRBV5-6|.|TRBJ1-2|few
TGTGCCAGCAGTCCTCGTGTGAGGGGTGCTAACTATGGCTACACCTTC
CASSPRVRGANYGYTF
>TRBV24-1|TRBD1|TRBJ1-2|few
TGTGCCACCAGTGATTTCCAGGGGGCCGGCTACACCTTC
CATSDFQGAGYTF